Below, one T cell receptor beta chain is given with its context. Every patient experienced relapse after autologous stem cell transplantation, and brentuximab vedotin exposure varied. Germline loops: CDR1 MNHEY, CDR2 SVGAGI. The CDR3 loop spans 12 amino acids. The germline V and J ends were trimmed by 6 bases and 0 bases, with 5 bases remaining between them. The sample comes from a study of PD-1 blockade in classical Hodgkin lymphoma. The protocol was immunoSEQ multiplex PCR, while the TCRdb copy is restricted to in-frame clones and leaves out a portion. The sample has approximately 89,000 clones, roughly 83% seen once.

This chain connects TRBV6-5 to TRBJ1-1, with D unclear. The clonotype comes from a human donor with classical Hodgkin lymphoma. Sample: peripheral blood mononuclear cells (PBMCs), taken at baseline. This chain's CDR3 is CASSIMNTEAFF. The CDR3 nucleotides are TGTGCCAGCAGCATTATGAACACTGAAGCTTTCTTT.